This T cell receptor (beta chain) was recovered during a study of blood T cell repertoires in COVID-19. The CDR3 is 15 residues long. From germline, CDR1 is SGHRS and CDR2 YFSETQ. The V and J ends lost 0 bases and 5 bases, in that order; junction bases with no gene match: 2. The data were produced by immunoSEQ multiplex PCR, yet TCRdb's version contains in-frame clones alone and is incomplete. The sample gives tens of thousands of clones, more than 85% of which show up once; about 4% is in the top ten. The chain recombines TRBV5-1 with TRBJ2-2; the match to TRBD1 covers 9 bases. This receptor was obtained from a man between 65 and 79 years old with active COVID-19. Sequencing was done on a sample of peripheral blood. The chain's CDR3 is CASSLAGQGTGELFF. The CDR3 DNA reads as TGCGCCAGCAGCTTGGCTGGACAGGGGACCGGGGAGCTGTTTTTT.